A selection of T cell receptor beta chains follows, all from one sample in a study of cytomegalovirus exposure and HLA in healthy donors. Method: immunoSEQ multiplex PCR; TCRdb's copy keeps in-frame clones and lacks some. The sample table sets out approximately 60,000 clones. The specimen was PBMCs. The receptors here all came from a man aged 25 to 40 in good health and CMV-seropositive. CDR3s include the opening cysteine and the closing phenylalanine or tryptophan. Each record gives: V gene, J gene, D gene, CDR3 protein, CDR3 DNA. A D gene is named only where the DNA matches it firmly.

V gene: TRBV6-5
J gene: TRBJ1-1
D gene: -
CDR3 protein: CASSYSIGAGRAFF
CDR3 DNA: TGTGCCAGCAGTTACTCGATCGGGGCGGGAAGGGCTTTCTTT

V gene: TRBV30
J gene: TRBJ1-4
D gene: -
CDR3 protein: CAWRRKQGATNEKLFF
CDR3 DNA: TGTGCCTGGAGAAGAAAACAGGGAGCAACTAATGAAAAACTGTTTTTT

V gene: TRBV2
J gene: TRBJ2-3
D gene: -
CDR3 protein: CASRPGGTDTQYF
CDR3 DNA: TGTGCCAGCAGGCCAGGGGGCACAGATACGCAGTATTTT

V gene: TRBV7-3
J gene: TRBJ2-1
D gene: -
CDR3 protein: CASSPTLADEQFF
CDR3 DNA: TGTGCCAGCAGCCCCACCTTGGCGGATGAGCAGTTCTTC

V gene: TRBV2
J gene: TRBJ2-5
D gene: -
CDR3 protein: CASSGMGQSLWETQYF
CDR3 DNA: TGTGCCAGCAGTGGGATGGGACAATCCCTGTGGGAGACCCAGTACTTC

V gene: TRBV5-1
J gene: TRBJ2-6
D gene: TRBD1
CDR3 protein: CASSLNQGASGANVLTF
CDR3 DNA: TGCGCCAGCAGCTTGAACCAGGGGGCCTCTGGGGCCAACGTCCTGACTTTC

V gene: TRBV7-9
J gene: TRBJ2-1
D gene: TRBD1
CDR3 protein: CASSTGTGDEQFF
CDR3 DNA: TGTGCCAGCAGCACCGGGACAGGGGATGAGCAGTTCTTC

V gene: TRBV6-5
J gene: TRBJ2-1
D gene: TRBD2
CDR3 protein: CASSDGNSGNEQFF
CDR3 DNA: TGTGCCAGCAGTGACGGGAATAGCGGGAATGAGCAGTTCTTC

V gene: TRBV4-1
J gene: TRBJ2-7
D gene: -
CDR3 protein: CASSQVRSAYEQYF
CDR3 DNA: TGCGCCAGCAGCCAAGTTCGTAGCGCCTACGAGCAGTACTTC

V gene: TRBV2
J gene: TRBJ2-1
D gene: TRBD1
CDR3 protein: CASRHLGPGQGTGEQFF
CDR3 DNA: TGTGCCAGCAGACACCTTGGACCGGGACAGGGGACTGGTGAGCAGTTCTTC